A single sample gave rise to the 19 T cell receptor beta chains below, sequenced in a study of naive and memory T cell subsets. The beta constant-region primer was an equimolar mix of two oligonucleotides covering TRBC1 and TRBC2. TCRdb re-called the UMI-ligation and nested PCR reads through MiXCR, storing one row per CDR3 protein. The sample holds about 4,600 distinct CDR3 sequences, just over 7% seen once. The sample taken for sequencing was CD4+ TEMRA cells from blood. Subset defined: effector memory re-expressing CD45RA, CD45RA+ CD27-. The receptor source for this set is a human donor in good health.

This clonotype was picked up many times. The rearrangement links TRBV11-3 to TRBJ2-2, with D perhaps TRBD1 (6 bases). The CDR3 extends over 16 amino acids. CDR1 is SGHNT and CDR2 is YENEEA in the germline V gene. V gave up 6 bases and J gave up 0 bases, with 14 bases separating them. The CDR3 DNA sequence: TGTGCCAGCAGTCCCATCAGGGGCCCGAACACCGGGGAGCTGTTTTTT. Protein sequence: CASSPIRGPNTGELFF.

The sample holds many counts of this clonotype. This sequence joins TRBV10-3 and TRBJ2-6; D is undetermined. V was pared by 6 bases and J by 0 bases, with 15 bases between. The CDR3 runs to 17 residues. Germline V lookup: CDR1 ENHRY, CDR2 SYGVKD. CDR3: CAIRGRAGSSGANVLTF. CDR3 nucleotides: TGTGCCATCAGGGGTCGGGCAGGTAGCTCTGGGGCCAACGTCCTGACTTTC.

This clonotype was counted a few times. In nucleotides, the CDR3 is TGTGCCAGCAGCTCAACGACAGGGGGCTTTGTAGGGAATGAAAAACTGTTTTTT. It translates to CASSSTTGGFVGNEKLFF. This rearrangement joins TRBV7-9 to TRBJ1-4; TRBD1 agrees at 10 bases. The CDR3 sequence is 18 residues long. J gave up 5 bases and V 4 bases, and 13 bases lay outside the gene matches. CDR1 and CDR2 from the germline V gene are SEHNR and FQNEAQ (reference sequence).

By proportion, this clonotype is medium-sized (0.01 to 0.1%). CDR3 sequence: CASKGITGSETQYF. CDR3 coding DNA: TGTGCCAGCAAAGGGATCACAGGGTCCGAGACCCAGTACTTC. This chain links TRBV2 with TRBJ2-5; the D gene is possibly TRBD1 (6 bases). Germline CDR1 SNHLY, CDR2 FYNNEI. The CDR3 spans 14 residues. V lost 7 bases and J 5 bases, leaving 17 bases between the germline ends.

The chain combines TRBV19 with TRBJ1-4; D might be TRBD1 (5 bases). V dropped 4 bases and J dropped 5 bases, with 14 bases sitting between them. There are 15 residues in the CDR3. The germline V gene has CDR1 LNHDA and CDR2 SQIVND (reference sequence). CDR3 in DNA: TGTGCCAGTAGTAAGGGACTCCTATGGAATGAAAAACTGTTTTTT. Amino acids: CASSKGLLWNEKLFF.

This clonotype was seen repeatedly, ten times or more. The chain uses TRBV6-1 and TRBJ1-2; 7 positions agree with TRBD1. The CDR3 is 13 residues long. The V gene's germline CDR1 is MNHNS and CDR2 SASEGT. The trim removed 6 bases at V and 3 bases at J, leaving 4 bases unmatched. CDR3 bases: TGTGCCAGCAGCGAGGGGGCGGACTATGGCTACACCTTC. This codes for CASSEGADYGYTF.

This clonotype has just a few counts. This rearrangement joins TRBV5-1 to TRBJ2-6; D not resolved. CDR1 SGHRS and CDR2 YFSETQ come from the germline V gene. This CDR3 has 17 amino acids. V lost 1 base and J 0 bases, leaving 11 bases between the germline ends. The CDR3 sequence is CASSLNFGDSGANVLTF. The CDR3 region has the DNA TGCGCCAGCAGCTTGAATTTTGGGGACTCTGGGGCCAACGTCCTGACTTTC.

This clonotype appeared many times. V usage is TRBV20-1 and J usage is TRBJ2-7; D might be TRBD2 (5 bases). Germline CDR1 and CDR2: DFQATT and SNEGSKA (reference sequence). This CDR3 is built from 14 residues. The V gene lost 6 bases and the J gene lost 0 bases, with 15 bases spanning the gap. The CDR3 sequence is CSAGPGSASYEQYF. For the CDR3, the DNA is TGCAGTGCGGGCCCGGGAAGCGCCTCCTACGAGCAGTACTTC.

This clonotype was detected many times. The chain joins TRBV27 to TRBJ2-7; the D gene is possibly TRBD1 (7 bases). The CDR3 is 15 amino acids. V was cut by 5 bases and J by 4 bases, with 18 bases left in between. The germline CDR1 and CDR2 sequences are MNHEY and SMNVEV (reference sequence). Here the CDR3 reads CASSRGTVFSYEQYF. The DNA of the CDR3 is TGTGCCAGCAGTCGCGGGACAGTTTTTTCGTACGAGCAGTACTTC.

This clonotype was recorded many times. The V call is TRBV30, the J call TRBJ2-1; 9 nucleotides match TRBD1. The V gene's germline CDR1 is GTSNPN and CDR2 SVGIG (reference sequence). V shed 2 bases and J 6 bases; nucleotides not matched to a gene: 8. This CDR3 contains 15 residues. This CDR3 is CAWSLNRGPRNEQFF. The CDR3 DNA reads TGTGCCTGGAGTCTCAACAGGGGGCCACGCAATGAGCAGTTCTTC.

Relative to its sample, this clonotype is medium-sized. This rearrangement joins TRBV19 to TRBJ2-7, with 9 bases matching TRBD1. The germline V gene encodes CDR1 LNHDA and CDR2 SQIVND (reference sequence). With V trimmed by 5 bases and J by 6 bases, 8 bases remained unmatched. The CDR3 is 14 amino acids. The CDR3 nucleotides read TGTGCCAGTAGTGAACCGGGACAGGGACCCGAGCAGTACTTC. Its protein is CASSEPGQGPEQYF. The full variable domain, its missing parts supplied by reference TRBV19 and TRBJ2-7, is DGGITQSPKYLFRKEGQNVTLSCEQNLNHDAMYWYRQDPGQGLRLIYYSQIVNDFQKGDIAEGYSVSREKKESFPLTVTSAQKNPTAFYLCASSEPGQGPEQYFGPGTRLTVT.

The table lists this clonotype with many counts. CDR3 region: CASSGGGLAGVADTQYF. The CDR3 DNA sequence: TGCGCCAGCAGTGGTGGGGGACTAGCGGGAGTTGCGGATACGCAGTATTTT. This chain joins TRBV10-1 and TRBJ2-3, with 14 bases fitting TRBD2. The CDR3 loop spans 17 amino acids. In germline, CDR1 is WNHNN, CDR2 SYGVQD (reference sequence). Losses at the gene ends were 4 bases for V and 6 bases for J; bases not matched to a gene: 9.

This clonotype came up many times. V and J are TRBV27 and TRBJ2-6, with TRBD1 identical over 7 bases. Germline V lookup: CDR1 MNHEY, CDR2 SMNVEV (reference sequence). V was clipped by 2 bases and J by 0 bases; unmatched bases: 13. The CDR3 covers 20 residues. This CDR3 is CASSLAGTGTASSGANVLTF. The CDR3 DNA reads as TGTGCCAGCAGTTTAGCCGGGACCGGGACAGCGAGCTCTGGGGCCAACGTCCTGACTTTC.

Many counts were recorded for this clonotype. The chain joins TRBV5-4 to TRBJ2-5, with D unclear. Looked up from germline, CDR1 is SGHNT and CDR2 is YYREEE (reference sequence). Trimming left V 3 bases short and J 3 bases short, with 12 bases between. The CDR3 is 14 residues long. For the CDR3, the DNA is TGTGCCAGCAGCTCGTCTACCCGGGAAGAGACCCAGTACTTC. It encodes CASSSSTREETQYF.

This clonotype came up many times. This chain joins TRBV20-1 and TRBJ2-5; tentative D call: TRBD2 (6 bases). Deletions cut 2 bases from V and 1 base from J, with 8 bases between. The germline CDR1 and CDR2 sequences are DFQATT and SNEGSKA (reference sequence). CDR3 length: 13 residues. CDR3 region: CSARSGFQETQYF. The CDR3 DNA follows: TGCAGTGCTAGAAGCGGGTTCCAAGAGACCCAGTACTTC.

The chain is built from TRBV10-3 and TRBJ2-7, with 8 bases matching TRBD2. CDR1 and CDR2 (germline): ENHRY, SYGVKD. V lost 6 bases and J lost 1; bases outside the gene matches: 5. This CDR3 has 14 amino acids. CDR3 nucleotide sequence: TGTGCCATCAGCCCGGGACTAGGGTCCTACGAGCAGTACTTC. Translation: CAISPGLGSYEQYF.

J is TRBJ1-2 and V is TRBV5-1; 10 positions match TRBD1. Trimming at V came to 4 bases and at J to 9 bases, leaving 6 bases not matched to a gene. This CDR3 has 13 amino acids. Germline-derived CDR1 and CDR2 are SGHRS and YFSETQ. For the CDR3, the DNA is TGCGCCAGCAGCGAGACAGGGGGCCGGAGCTACACCTTC. Protein product: CASSETGGRSYTF.

In this sample, this clonotype turned up many times. The V call is TRBV9, the J call TRBJ2-5; D gene ambiguous. This CDR3 region has 13 residues. Trimming stripped 4 bases from V and 2 bases from J, with 9 bases between. CDR1 and CDR2 from the germline V gene are SGDLS and YYNGEE. The CDR3 loop is CASSSRLQETQYF. As DNA, the CDR3 is TGTGCCAGCAGCTCGCGACTGCAAGAGACCCAGTACTTC.

J is TRBJ1-2 and V is TRBV28; unclear D gene. Looked up from germline, CDR1 is MDHEN and CDR2 is SYDVKM. V lost 5 bases, J lost 4 bases, and 14 bases lay in between. The CDR3 spans 14 residues. CDR3 DNA: TGTGCCAGCAGTCCCCTCTTGGACCTCTATGGCTACACCTTC. Its translation is CASSPLLDLYGYTF.